A single sample gave rise to the 6 T cell receptor beta chains below, sequenced in a study of CD8+ T cells in alopecia areata. Extracted RNA was reverse transcribed into cDNA, the sequencing template. Here immunoSEQ multiplex PCR was the method, and the copy in TCRdb shows in-frame clones only, minus some. The repertoire holds under 350,000 clones, roughly 50% seen once, with about 1.7% in the top ten. Treatment in this sample: oral pan-JAK inhibitor, 5-10 mg twice daily. The source material was CD4+ T cells sorted from blood, sampled at week 24, from a patient treated with tofacitinib. Receptors originate from a human donor with alopecia areata.

The chain couples TRBV7-2 to TRBJ2-1; D not certain. Germline-derived CDR1 and CDR2 are SGHTA and FQGNSA. Deletions cut 8 bases from V and 0 bases from J, with 14 bases between. The CDR3 has 15 residues. The CDR3 DNA sequence: TGTGCCAGCCTCCGACTTTTAAGCTCCTACAATGAGCAGTTCTTC. Its protein is CASLRLLSSYNEQFF.

The chain combines TRBV29-1 with TRBJ2-5, with 8 bases matching TRBD2. CDR1 and CDR2 from the germline V gene are SQVTM and ANQGSEA. The J segment lost 2 bases and the V segment lost 6 bases, leaving 2 bases of the junction unmatched. CDR3 length: 12 residues. DNA for the CDR3: TGCAGCGTCCGACTAGCGCAAGAGACCCAGTACTTC. Its translation: CSVRLAQETQYF.

The chain recombines TRBV6-1 with TRBJ2-7, with TRBD1 matching over 7 bases. V trimming: 4 bases; J trimming: 2 bases; junction bases outside the gene matches: 5. The CDR3 has 14 residues. CDR1 is MNHNS, CDR2 SASEGT, per germline. CDR3: CASSGRQGPYEQYF. CDR3 nucleotides: TGTGCCAGCAGTGGACGACAGGGCCCCTACGAGCAGTACTTC.

The gene calls are TRBV2 and TRBJ2-1, with 10 bases identical to TRBD2. J gave up 5 bases and V 6 bases, and 10 bases lay outside the gene matches. The germline V gene has CDR1 SNHLY and CDR2 FYNNEI. The CDR3 is 16 residues long. As DNA, the CDR3 is TGTGCCAGCAGCGGACTAGCGGCGTACTTTGACAATGAGCAGTTCTTC. Translating gives CASSGLAAYFDNEQFF.

The table lists this clone with a few counts. The chain has TRBV29-1 and TRBJ2-7; D gene ambiguous. This CDR3 comprises 14 residues. Trimming left V 4 bases short and J 0 bases short, with 13 bases between. In germline, CDR1 is SQVTM, CDR2 ANQGSEA. CDR3 amino acids: CSVVEPRSSYEQYF. In nucleotides, the CDR3 is TGCAGCGTTGTCGAACCTCGGAGCTCCTACGAGCAGTACTTC.

In its sample, this clone was seen a few times. This rearrangement joins TRBV5-1 to TRBJ2-6; unclear D gene. The CDR3 length is 16 residues. Germline CDR1 and CDR2: SGHRS and YFSETQ. Trimming took off 0 bases at V and 2 bases at J, with 9 bases between the two ends. The CDR3 bases are TGCGCCAGCAGCTTGGAATCCGTCCCTGGGGCCAACGTCCTGACTTTC. This translates into CASSLESVPGANVLTF.